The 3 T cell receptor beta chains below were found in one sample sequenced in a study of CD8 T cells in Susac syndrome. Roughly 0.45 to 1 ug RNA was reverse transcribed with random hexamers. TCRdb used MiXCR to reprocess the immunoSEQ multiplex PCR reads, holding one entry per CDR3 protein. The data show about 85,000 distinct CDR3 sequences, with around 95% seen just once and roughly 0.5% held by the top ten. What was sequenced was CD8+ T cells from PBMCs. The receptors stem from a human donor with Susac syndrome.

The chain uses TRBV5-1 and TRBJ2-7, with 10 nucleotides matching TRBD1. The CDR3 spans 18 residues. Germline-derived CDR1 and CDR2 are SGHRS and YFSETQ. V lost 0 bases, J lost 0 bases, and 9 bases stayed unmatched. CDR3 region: CASSLDTTGGTSSYEQYF. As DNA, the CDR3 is TGCGCCAGCAGCTTGGATACGACAGGGGGCACTAGCTCCTACGAGCAGTACTTC. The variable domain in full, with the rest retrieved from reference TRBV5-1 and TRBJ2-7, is KAGVTQTPRYLIKTRGQQVTLSCSPISGHRSVSWYQQTPGQGLQFLFEYFSETQRNKGNFPGRFSGRQFSNSRSEMNVSTLELGDSALYLCASSLDTTGGTSSYEQYFGPGTRLTVT.

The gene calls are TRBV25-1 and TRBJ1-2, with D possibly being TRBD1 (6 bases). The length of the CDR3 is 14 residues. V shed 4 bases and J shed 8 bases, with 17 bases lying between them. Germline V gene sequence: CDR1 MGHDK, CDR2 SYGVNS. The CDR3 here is CASSGWTAFGGYTF. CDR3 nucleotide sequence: TGTGCCAGCAGTGGTTGGACAGCCTTTGGCGGCTACACCTTC.

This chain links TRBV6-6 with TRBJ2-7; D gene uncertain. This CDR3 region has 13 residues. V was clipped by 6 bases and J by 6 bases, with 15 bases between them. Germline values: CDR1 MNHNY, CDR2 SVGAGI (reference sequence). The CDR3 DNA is TGTGCCAGCAGCCCACACCAGGTGCTCGAGCAGTACTTC. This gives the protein CASSPHQVLEQYF.